Here is one T cell receptor (beta chain) with its context. The antigen remains undetermined. This sample is drawn from a study of radiation and T cells in renal cell carcinoma. Findings and limits, study-wide: Baseline intratumoral clonotype presence is unknown without pretreatment biopsies.

This sample's time point: blood 4 weeks post-SBRT, at nephrectomy. The treatment is: 15 Gy SBRT to primary tumor, nephrectomy 4 weeks later. Clear cell pathology was present in this patient's renal cell carcinoma. Clones were read by immunoSEQ multiplex PCR, and TCRdb kept only the in-frame ones, dropping some. The sample lists about 77,000 clones; around 78% were seen once. The source material was blood, sampled from a patient whose treatment included radiotherapy and nephrectomy. The receptor's source is a woman in her fifties or sixties with renal cell carcinoma.

Written as DNA, the CDR3 is TGTGCCACCAGCAGGCCCACTGGGCGTTACAATGAGCAGTTCTTC. Protein sequence: CATSRPTGRYNEQFF. The gene calls are TRBV15 and TRBJ2-1, with D hard to call. The length of the CDR3 is 15 residues. The V end lost 3 bases, the J end lost 4 bases, and 13 bases lay between the germline ends. Germline values: CDR1 LNHNV, CDR2 YYDKDF (reference sequence).